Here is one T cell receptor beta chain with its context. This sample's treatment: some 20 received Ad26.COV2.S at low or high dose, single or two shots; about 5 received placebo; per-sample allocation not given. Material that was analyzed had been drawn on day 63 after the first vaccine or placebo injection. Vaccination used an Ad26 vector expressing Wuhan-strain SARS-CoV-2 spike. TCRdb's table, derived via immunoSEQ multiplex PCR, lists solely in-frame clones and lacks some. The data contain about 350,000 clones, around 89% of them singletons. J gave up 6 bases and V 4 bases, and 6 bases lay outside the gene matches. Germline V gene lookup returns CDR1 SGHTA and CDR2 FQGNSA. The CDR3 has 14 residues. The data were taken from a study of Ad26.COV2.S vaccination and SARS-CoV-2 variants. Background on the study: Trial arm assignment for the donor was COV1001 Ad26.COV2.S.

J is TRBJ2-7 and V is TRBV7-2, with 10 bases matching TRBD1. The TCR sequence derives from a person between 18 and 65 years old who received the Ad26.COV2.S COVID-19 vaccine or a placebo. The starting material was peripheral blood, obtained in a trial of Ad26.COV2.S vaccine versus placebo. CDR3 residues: CASSSGQGPSEQYF. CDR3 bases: TGTGCCAGCAGCTCGGGACAGGGGCCGTCCGAGCAGTACTTC.